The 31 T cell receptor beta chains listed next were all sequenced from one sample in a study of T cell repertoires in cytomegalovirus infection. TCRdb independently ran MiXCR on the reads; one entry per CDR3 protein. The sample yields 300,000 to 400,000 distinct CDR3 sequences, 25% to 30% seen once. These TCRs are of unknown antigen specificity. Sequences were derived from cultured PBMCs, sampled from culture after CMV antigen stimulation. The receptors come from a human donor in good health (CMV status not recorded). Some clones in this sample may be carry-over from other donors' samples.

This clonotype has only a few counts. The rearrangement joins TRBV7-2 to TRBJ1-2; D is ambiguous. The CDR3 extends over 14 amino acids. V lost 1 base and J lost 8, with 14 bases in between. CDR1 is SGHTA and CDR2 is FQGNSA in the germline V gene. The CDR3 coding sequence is TGTGCCAGCAGCTTAGTGACGGCGGACTTGGGCTACACCTTC. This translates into CASSLVTADLGYTF.

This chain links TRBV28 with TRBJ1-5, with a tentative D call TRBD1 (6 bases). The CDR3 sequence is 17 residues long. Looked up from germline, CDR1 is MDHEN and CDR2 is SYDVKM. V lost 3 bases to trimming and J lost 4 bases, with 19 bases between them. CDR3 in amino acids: CASSFPPGRGNNQPQHF. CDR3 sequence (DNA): TGTGCCAGCAGTTTTCCCCCGGGCAGGGGCAATAATCAGCCCCAGCATTTT.

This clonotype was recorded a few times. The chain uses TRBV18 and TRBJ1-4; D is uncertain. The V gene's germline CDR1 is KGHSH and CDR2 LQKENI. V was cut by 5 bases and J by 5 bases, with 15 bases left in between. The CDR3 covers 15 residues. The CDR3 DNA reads TGTGCCAGCTCATCCTTGGGAGGTCGAAATGAAAAACTGTTTTTT. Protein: CASSSLGGRNEKLFF.

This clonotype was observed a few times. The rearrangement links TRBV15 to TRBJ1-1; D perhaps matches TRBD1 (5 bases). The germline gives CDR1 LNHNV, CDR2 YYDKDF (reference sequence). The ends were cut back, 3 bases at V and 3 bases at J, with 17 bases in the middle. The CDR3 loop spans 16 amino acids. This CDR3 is CATSRGPGESYTEAFF. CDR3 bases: TGTGCCACCAGCAGGGGACCGGGGGAGAGTTACACTGAAGCTTTCTTT.

The CDR3 loop is CASSLNAVNEKLFF. The CDR3 DNA reads TGTGCCAGCAGTCTAAACGCCGTTAATGAAAAACTGTTTTTT. This chain joins TRBV2 and TRBJ1-4; D not certain. Trimming took off 5 bases at V and 4 bases at J, with 11 bases between the two ends. CDR1 SNHLY and CDR2 FYNNEI come from the germline V gene. This CDR3 is 14 amino acids long.

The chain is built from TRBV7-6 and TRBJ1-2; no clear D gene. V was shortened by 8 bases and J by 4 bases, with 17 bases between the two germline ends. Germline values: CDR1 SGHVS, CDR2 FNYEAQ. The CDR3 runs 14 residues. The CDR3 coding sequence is TGTGCCAGCGGAGGCTTGGGAGCGGCCTATGGCTACACCTTC. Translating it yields CASGGLGAAYGYTF.

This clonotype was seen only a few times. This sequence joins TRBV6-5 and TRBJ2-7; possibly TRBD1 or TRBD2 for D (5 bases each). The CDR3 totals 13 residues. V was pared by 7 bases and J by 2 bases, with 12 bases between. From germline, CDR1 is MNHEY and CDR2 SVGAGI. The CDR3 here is CASIRDGTYEQYF. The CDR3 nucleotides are TGTGCCAGCATCCGGGACGGAACCTACGAGCAGTACTTC.

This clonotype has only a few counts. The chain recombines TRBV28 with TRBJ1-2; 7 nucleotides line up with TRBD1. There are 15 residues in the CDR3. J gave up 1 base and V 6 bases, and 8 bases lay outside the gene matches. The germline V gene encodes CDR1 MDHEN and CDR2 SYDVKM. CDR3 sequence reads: CASSPRTGHNYGYTF. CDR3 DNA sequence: TGTGCCAGCAGCCCACGGACAGGTCATAACTATGGCTACACCTTC.

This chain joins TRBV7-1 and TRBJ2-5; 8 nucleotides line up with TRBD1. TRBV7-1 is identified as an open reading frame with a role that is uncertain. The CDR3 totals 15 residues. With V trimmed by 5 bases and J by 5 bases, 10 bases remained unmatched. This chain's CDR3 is CASSKPTGGAETQYF. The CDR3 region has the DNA TGTGCCAGCAGCAAACCTACAGGGGGTGCGGAGACCCAGTACTTC.

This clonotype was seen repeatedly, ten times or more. CDR3 sequence: CASSVAWTGTDTQYF. The CDR3 DNA sequence: TGTGCCAGCAGCGTAGCCTGGACCGGCACAGATACGCAGTATTTT. The rearrangement joins TRBV9 to TRBJ2-3; no reliable D call. Per the germline V gene, CDR1 is SGDLS and CDR2 is YYNGEE. Trimming shortened V by 0 bases and J by 1 base, and 9 bases separated the two germline ends. The CDR3 is made up of 15 amino acids.

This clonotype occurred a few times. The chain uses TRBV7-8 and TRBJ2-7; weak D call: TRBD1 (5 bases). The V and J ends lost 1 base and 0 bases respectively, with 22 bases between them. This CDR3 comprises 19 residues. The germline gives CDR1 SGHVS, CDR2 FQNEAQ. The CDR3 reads CASSLVGGAWSRASYEQYF. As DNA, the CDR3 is TGTGCCAGCAGCTTAGTTGGTGGAGCGTGGAGCAGGGCCTCCTACGAGCAGTACTTC.

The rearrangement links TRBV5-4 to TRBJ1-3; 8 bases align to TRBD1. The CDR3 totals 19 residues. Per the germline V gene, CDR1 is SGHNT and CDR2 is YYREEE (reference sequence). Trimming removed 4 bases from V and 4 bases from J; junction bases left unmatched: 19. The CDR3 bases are TGTGCCAGCAGCCTTACGCCTGGACAGGGAACTCTTCCCGGAAACACCATATATTTT. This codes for CASSLTPGQGTLPGNTIYF.

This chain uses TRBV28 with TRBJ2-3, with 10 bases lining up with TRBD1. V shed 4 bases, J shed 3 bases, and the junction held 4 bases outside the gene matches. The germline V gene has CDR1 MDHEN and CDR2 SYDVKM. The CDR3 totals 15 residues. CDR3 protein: CASSSGQGNTDTQYF. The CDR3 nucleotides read TGTGCCAGCAGTTCGGGACAGGGGAATACAGATACGCAGTATTTT.

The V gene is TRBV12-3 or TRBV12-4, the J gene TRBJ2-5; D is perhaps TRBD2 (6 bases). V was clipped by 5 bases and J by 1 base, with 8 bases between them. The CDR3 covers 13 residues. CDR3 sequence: CASSKGLQETQYF. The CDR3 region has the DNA TGTGCCAGCAGTAAGGGACTCCAAGAGACCCAGTACTTC.

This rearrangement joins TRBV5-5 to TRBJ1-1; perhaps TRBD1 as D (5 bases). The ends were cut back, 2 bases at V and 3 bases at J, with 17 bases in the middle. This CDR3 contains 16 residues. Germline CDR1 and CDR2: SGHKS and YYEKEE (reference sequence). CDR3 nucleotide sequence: TGTGCCAGCAGCTTTGTGGTTTGGGGGTTCGACACTGAAGCTTTCTTT. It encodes CASSFVVWGFDTEAFF.

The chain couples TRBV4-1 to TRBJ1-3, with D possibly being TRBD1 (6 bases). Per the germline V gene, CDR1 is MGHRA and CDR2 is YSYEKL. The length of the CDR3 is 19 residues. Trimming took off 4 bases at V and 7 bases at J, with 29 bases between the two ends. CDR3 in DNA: TGCGCCAGCAGCCGTCAACTCCCCCGGGGGGGGCAGCTAGGGAACACCATATATTTT. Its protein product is CASSRQLPRGGQLGNTIYF.

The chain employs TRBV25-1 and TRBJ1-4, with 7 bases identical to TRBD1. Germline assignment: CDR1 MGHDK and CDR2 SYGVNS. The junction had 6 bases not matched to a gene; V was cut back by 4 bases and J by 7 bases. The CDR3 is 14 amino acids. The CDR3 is CASSGYDRAEKLFF. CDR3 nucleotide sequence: TGTGCCAGCAGTGGCTACGACAGGGCTGAAAAACTGTTTTTT.

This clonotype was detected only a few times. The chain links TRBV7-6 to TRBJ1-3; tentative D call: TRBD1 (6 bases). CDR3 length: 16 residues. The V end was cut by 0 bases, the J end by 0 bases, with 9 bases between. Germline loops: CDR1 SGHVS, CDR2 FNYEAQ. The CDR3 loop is CASSLAAGHSGNTIYF. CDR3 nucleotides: TGTGCCAGCAGCTTAGCGGCGGGACACTCTGGAAACACCATATATTTT.

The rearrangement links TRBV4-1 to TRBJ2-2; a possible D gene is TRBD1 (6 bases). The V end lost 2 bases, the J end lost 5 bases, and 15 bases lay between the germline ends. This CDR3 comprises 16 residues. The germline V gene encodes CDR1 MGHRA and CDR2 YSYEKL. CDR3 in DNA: TGCGCCAGCAGCCAACCTGACAGGTCGCGAACCGGGGAGCTGTTTTTT. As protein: CASSQPDRSRTGELFF.

The CDR3 region is CAGRTGGTDTQYF. The CDR3 coding sequence is TGTGCCGGTAGGACAGGAGGCACAGATACGCAGTATTTT. The genes are TRBV6-1 and TRBJ2-3; 7 bases line up with TRBD1. V trimming: 11 bases; J trimming: 1 base; junction bases outside the gene matches: 6. There are 13 residues in the CDR3. Germline CDR1 reads MNHNS; CDR2 reads SASEGT.

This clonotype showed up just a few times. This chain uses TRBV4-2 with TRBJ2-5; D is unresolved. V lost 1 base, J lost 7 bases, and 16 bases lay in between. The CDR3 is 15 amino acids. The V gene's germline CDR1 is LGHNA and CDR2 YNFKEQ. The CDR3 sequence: CASSQGVAAPGTQYF. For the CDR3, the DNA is TGTGCCAGCAGCCAAGGGGTGGCAGCGCCTGGGACCCAGTACTTC.

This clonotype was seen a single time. This CDR3 reads CASRPRVWGGNTEAFF. The CDR3 region has the DNA TGTGCCAGCAGGCCTCGCGTGTGGGGAGGGAACACTGAAGCTTTCTTT. The J gene is TRBJ1-1, the V gene TRBV11-2; D remains unclear. The CDR3 runs 16 residues. Germline values: CDR1 SGHAT, CDR2 FQNNGV. The V gene lost 6 bases and the J gene lost 1 base, with 18 bases spanning the gap.

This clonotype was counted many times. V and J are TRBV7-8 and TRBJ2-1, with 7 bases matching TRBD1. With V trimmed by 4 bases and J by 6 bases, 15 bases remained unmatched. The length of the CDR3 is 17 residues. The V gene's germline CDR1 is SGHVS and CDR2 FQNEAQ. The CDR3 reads CASSSVPQGDESNEQFF. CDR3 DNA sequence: TGTGCCAGCAGCTCCGTCCCTCAGGGGGACGAGAGCAATGAGCAGTTCTTC.

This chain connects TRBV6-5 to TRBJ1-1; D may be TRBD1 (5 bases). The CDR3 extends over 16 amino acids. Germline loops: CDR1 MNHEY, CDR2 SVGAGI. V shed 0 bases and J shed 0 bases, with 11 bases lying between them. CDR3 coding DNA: TGTGCCAGCAGTTACTCCAGGGAAACTATGAACACTGAAGCTTTCTTT. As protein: CASSYSRETMNTEAFF.

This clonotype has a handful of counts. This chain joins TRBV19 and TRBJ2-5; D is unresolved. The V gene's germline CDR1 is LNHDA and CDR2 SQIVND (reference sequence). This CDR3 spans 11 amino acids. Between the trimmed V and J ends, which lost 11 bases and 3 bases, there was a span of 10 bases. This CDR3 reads CASGPEETQYF. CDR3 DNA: TGTGCCTCTGGCCCGGAAGAGACCCAGTACTTC.

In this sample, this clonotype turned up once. The CDR3 loop reads CASSPRLAGHHEQFF. The CDR3 bases are TGTGCCAGCAGCCCTCGACTAGCGGGCCATCATGAGCAGTTCTTC. The genes are TRBV7-3 and TRBJ2-1; 10 bases are shared with TRBD2. Germline loops: CDR1 SGHTA, CDR2 FQGTGA. The CDR3 length is 15 residues. With V trimmed by 5 bases and J by 8 bases, 9 bases remained unmatched.

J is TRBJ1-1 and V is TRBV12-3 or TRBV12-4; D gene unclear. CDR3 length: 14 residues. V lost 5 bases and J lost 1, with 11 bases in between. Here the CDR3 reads CASSPRRKNTEAFF. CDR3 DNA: TGTGCCAGCAGTCCACGACGGAAGAACACTGAAGCTTTCTTT.

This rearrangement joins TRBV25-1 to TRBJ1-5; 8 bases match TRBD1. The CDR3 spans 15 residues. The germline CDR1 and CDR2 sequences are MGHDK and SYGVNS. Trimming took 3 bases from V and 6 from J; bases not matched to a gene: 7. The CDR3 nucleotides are TGTGCCAGCAGTGATGGACAGGGTGTAAGTCAGCCCCAGCATTTT. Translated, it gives CASSDGQGVSQPQHF.

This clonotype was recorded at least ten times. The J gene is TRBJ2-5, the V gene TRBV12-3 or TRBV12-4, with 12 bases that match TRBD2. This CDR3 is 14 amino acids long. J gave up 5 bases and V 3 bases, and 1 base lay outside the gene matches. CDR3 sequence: CASSFGTSGETQYF. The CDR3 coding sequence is TGTGCCAGCAGTTTTGGGACTAGCGGGGAGACCCAGTACTTC.

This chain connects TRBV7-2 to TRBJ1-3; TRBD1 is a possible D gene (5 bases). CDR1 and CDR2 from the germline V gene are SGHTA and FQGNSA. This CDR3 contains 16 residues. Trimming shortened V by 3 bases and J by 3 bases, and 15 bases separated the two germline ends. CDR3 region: CASSFPGEGNGNTIYF. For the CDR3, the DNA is TGTGCCAGCAGCTTCCCCGGGGAGGGGAATGGAAACACCATATATTTT.

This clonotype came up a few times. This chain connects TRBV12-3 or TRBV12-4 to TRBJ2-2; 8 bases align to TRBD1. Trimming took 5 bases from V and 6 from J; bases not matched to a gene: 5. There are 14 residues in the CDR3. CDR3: CASSRQGKAGELFF. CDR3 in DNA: TGTGCCAGCAGTCGACAGGGGAAAGCCGGGGAGCTGTTTTTT.